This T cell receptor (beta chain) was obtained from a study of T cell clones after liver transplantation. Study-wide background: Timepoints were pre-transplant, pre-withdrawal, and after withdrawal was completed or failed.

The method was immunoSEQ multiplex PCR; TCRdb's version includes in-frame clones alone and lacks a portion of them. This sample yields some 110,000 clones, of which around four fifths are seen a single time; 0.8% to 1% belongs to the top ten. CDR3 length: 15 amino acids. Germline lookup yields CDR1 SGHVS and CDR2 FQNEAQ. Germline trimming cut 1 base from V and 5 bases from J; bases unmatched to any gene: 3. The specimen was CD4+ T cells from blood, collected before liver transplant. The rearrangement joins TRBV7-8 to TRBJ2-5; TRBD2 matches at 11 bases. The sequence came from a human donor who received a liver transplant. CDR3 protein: CASSLVAGGPETQYF. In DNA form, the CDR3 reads TGTGCCAGCAGCTTAGTAGCGGGGGGGCCGGAGACCCAGTACTTC.